This TCR beta chain was sequenced in a study of cytomegalovirus exposure and HLA in healthy donors. PCR primers comprised 60 Vbeta and 13 Jbeta primers. This table comes from immunoSEQ multiplex PCR, and its TCRdb copy is limited to in-frame clones, with some not included. The table records some 150,000 clones, approximately 71% of them present only once. Germline CDR1 reads MNHEY; CDR2 reads SMNVEV (reference sequence). J lost 1 base, V lost 4 bases, and 6 bases had no gene match. This CDR3 has 16 residues. V usage is TRBV27 and J usage is TRBJ2-3, with TRBD1 identical over 9 bases. This receptor was taken from a middle-aged man in good health and CMV-seronegative. Sample: PBMCs. CDR3 sequence reads: CASSSGTGKGTDTQYF. DNA of the CDR3: TGTGCCAGCAGTTCCGGGACAGGGAAGGGCACAGATACGCAGTATTTT.